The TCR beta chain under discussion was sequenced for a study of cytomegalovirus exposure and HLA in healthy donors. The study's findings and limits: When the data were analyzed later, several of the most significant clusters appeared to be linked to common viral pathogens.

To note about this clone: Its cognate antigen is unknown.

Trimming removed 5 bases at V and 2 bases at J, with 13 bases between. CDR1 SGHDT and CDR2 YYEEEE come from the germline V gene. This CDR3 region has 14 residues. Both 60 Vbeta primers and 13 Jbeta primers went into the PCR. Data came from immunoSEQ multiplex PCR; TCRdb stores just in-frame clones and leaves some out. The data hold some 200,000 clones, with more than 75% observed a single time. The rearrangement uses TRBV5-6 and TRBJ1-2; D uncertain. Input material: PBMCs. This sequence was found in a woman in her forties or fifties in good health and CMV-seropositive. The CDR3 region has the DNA TGTGCCAGCAGACGTACACTGACAAACTATGGCTACACCTTC. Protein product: CASRRTLTNYGYTF.